This T cell receptor beta chain stems from a study of blood T cell repertoires in COVID-19. Study details: Donors in the United States, Italy and Spain gave samples during acute or convalescent COVID-19. In each case, the material was cDNA or gDNA derived from T cells, B-cell-depleted T cells, or PBMCs.

Germline values: CDR1 SGHKS, CDR2 YYEKEE (reference sequence). This CDR3 has 15 amino acids. The V end lost 4 bases, the J end lost 0 bases, and 8 bases lay between the germline ends. Under the authors' procedure: Quantification of nucleated cells was approximated via reference gene primer amplification. Here immunoSEQ multiplex PCR was the method, and the copy in TCRdb shows in-frame clones only, minus some. That table is the source of V, J and clone size, and D and trimming were worked out from the DNA. The sample lists some 270,000 clones, approximately 85% seen once, with roughly 9.6% in the top ten.

This receptor was taken from an older woman with acute or convalescent COVID-19. The J gene is TRBJ2-6, the V gene TRBV5-5; no definite D call. Source material: peripheral blood. The CDR3 coding sequence is TGTGCCAGCAGCGTACAGTTCTCTGGGGCCAACGTCCTGACTTTC. It is translated as CASSVQFSGANVLTF.